This paragraph reports one T cell receptor beta chain. This sample was included in a study of blood T cell repertoires in COVID-19. Across the study: Whether acute or convalescent, the COVID-19 samples came from the United States, Italy and Spain. The analysed material was cDNA or gDNA that came from T cells, B-cell-depleted T cells, or PBMCs.

In the authors' methods: Estimates of nucleated cell counts were drawn from the amplification of reference gene primers. The assay was immunoSEQ multiplex PCR, and TCRdb's table has in-frame clones only and misses some. V, J and clone size are taken as reported in that table, and D and trimming were inferred from the DNA itself. The repertoire consists of over 300,000 clones, with 90% occurring once and the leading ten covering approximately 6.2%. The CDR3 spans 16 residues. Germline-derived CDR1 and CDR2 are KGHSH and LQKENI. The trim removed 3 bases at V and 3 bases at J, leaving 4 bases unmatched.

The receptor was derived from a man between 18 and 35 years old with active or convalescent COVID-19. The chain is built from TRBV18 and TRBJ1-6; 8 bases agree with TRBD1. Sequencing used peripheral blood. CDR3 protein: CASSPTDRVYNSPLHF. CDR3 bases: TGTGCCAGCTCACCGACGGACAGGGTCTATAATTCACCCCTCCACTTT.